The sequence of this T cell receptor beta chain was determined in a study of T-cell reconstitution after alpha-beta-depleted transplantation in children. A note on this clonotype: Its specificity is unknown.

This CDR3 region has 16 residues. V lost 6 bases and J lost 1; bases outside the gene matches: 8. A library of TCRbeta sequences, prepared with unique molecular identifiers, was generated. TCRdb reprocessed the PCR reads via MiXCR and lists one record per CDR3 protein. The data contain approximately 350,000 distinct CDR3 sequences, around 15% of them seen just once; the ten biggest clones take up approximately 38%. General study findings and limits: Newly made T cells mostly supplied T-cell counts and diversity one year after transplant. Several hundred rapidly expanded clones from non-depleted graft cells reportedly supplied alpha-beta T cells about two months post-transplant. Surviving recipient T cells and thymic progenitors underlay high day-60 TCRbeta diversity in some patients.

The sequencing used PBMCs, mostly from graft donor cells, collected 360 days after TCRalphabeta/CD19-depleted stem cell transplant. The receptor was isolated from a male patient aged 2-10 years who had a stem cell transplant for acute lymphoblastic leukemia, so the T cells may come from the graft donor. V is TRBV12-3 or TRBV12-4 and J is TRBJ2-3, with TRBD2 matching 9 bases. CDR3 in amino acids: CASRLRLAEGTDTQYF. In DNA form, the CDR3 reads TGTGCCAGCAGATTAAGACTAGCGGAGGGCACAGATACGCAGTATTTT.